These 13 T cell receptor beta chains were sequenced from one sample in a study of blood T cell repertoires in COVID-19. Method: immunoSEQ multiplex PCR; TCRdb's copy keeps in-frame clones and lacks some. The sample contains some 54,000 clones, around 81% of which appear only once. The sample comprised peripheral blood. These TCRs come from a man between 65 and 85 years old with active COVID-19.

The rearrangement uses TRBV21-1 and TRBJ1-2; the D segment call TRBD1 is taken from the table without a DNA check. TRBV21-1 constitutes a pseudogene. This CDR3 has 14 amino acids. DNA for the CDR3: TGTGCCAGCAGCAAAGGATACAGGCGCGTGCCCTACACCTTC. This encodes CASSKGYRRVPYTF.

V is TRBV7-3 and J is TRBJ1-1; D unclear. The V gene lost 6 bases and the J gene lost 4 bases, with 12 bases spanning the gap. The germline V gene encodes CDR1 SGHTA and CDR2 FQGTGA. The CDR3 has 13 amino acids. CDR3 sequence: CASRVNIGTEAFF. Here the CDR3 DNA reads TGTGCCAGCAGGGTGAACATTGGCACTGAAGCTTTCTTT.

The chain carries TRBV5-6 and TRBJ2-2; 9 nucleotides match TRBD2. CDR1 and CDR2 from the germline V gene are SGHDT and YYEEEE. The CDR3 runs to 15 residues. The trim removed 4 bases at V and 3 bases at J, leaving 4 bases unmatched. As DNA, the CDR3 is TGTGCCAGCAGCCCGAGACTAGCGGACACCGGGGAGCTGTTTTTT. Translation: CASSPRLADTGELFF. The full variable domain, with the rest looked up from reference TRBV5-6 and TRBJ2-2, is DAGVTQSPTHLIKTRGQQVTLRCSPKSGHDTVSWYQQALGQGPQFIFQYYEEEERQRGNFPDRFSGHQFPNYSSELNVNALLLGDSALYLCASSPRLADTGELFFGEGSRLTVL.

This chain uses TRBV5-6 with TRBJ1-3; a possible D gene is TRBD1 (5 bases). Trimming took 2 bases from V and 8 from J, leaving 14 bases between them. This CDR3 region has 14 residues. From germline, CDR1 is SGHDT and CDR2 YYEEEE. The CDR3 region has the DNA TGTGCCAGCAGCTTTCCAGGGAAGCGAGACACCATATATTTT. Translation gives CASSFPGKRDTIYF.

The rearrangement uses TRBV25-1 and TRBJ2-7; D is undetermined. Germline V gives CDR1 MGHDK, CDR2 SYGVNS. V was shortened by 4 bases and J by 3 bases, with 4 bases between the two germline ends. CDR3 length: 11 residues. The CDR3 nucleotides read TGTGCCAGCAGTGTGAGCTACGAGCAGTACTTC. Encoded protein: CASSVSYEQYF.

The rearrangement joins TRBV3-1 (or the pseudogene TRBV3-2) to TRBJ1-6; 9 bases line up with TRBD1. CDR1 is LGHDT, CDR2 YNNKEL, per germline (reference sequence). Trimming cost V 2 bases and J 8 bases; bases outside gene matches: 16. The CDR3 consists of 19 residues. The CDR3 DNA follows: TGTGCCAGCAGCCAACCGGGACAGGGTCCACCAGTCCCTGATTCACCCCTCCACTTT. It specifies CASSQPGQGPPVPDSPLHF.

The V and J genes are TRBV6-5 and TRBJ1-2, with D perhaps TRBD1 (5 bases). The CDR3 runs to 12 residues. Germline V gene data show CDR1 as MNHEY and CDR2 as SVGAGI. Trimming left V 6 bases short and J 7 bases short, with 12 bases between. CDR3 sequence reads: CASSVGGGGYTF. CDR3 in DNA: TGTGCCAGCAGCGTCGGGGGTGGTGGCTACACCTTC.

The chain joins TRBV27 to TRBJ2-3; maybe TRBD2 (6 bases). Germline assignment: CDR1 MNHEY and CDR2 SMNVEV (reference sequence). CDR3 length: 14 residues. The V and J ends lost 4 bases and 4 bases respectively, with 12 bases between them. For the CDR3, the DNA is TGTGCCAGCAGTTCGGGACTCCTCCCAGATACGCAGTATTTT. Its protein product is CASSSGLLPDTQYF.

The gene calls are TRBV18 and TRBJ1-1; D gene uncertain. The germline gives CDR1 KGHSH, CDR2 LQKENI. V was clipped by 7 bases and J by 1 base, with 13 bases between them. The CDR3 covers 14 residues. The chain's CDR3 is CASLQSTGNTEAFF. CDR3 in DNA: TGTGCCAGCTTGCAATCGACGGGGAACACTGAAGCTTTCTTT.

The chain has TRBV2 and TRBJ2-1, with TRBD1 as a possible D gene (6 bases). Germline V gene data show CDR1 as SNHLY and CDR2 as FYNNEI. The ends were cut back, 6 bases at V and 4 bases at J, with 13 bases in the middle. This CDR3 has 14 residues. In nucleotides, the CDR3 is TGTGCCAGCAGAGGACAGTGGCCTTACAATGAGCAGTTCTTC. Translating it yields CASRGQWPYNEQFF. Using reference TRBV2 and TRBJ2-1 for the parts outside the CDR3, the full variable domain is EPEVTQTPSHQVTQMGQEVILRCVPISNHLYFYWYRQILGQKVEFLVSFYNNEISEKSEIFDDQFSVERPDGSNFTLKIRSTKLEDSAMYFCASRGQWPYNEQFFGPGTRLTVL.

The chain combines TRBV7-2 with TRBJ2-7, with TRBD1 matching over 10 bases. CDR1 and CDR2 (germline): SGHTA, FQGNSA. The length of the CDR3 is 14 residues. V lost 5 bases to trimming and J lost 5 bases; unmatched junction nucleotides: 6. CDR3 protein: CASSPGQGPHEQYF. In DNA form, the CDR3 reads TGTGCCAGCAGCCCGGGACAGGGGCCCCACGAGCAGTACTTC.

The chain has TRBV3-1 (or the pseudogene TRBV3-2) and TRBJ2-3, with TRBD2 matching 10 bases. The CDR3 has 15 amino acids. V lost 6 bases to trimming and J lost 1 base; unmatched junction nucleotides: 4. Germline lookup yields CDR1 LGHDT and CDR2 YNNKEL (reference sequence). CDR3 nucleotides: TGTGCCAGCAGGCTCACTAGCGGGGGCACAGATACGCAGTATTTT. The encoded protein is CASRLTSGGTDTQYF.

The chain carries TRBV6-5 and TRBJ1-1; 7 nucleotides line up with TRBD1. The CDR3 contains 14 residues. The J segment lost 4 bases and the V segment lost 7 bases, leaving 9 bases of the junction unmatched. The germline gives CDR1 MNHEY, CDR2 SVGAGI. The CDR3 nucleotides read TGTGCCAGCACGAGGGACAGAGGGGGCACTGAAGCTTTCTTT. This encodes CASTRDRGGTEAFF.